This T cell receptor (beta chain) is drawn from a study of CD8 T cells in ankylosing spondylitis. Of note for this clonotype: Its antigen is not identified.

Using quantitative 5'-RACE with molecular barcodes, the authors made TCR beta libraries. MiXCR, applied by TCRdb to the 5' RACE reads, yields one record per CDR3 protein. The sample comprises approximately 220,000 distinct CDR3 sequences, roughly 25% of which are singletons, and under 7% rests with the top ten. Overall study results and limits: Clones linked to the disease showed a CD8+ phenotype. They occurred at relatively low frequencies in peripheral blood. Characteristic, it appeared, of ankylosing spondylitis blood was a TCR beta motif of eight or nine highly homologous variants.

There are 14 residues in the CDR3. Trimming removed 2 bases at V and 3 bases at J, with 9 bases between. Looked up from germline, CDR1 is KGHDR and CDR2 is SFDVKD. This chain joins TRBV24-1 and TRBJ1-2; weak D call: TRBD1 (5 bases). This clonotype originated in a male donor with ankylosing spondylitis or in good health (not recorded which). Sequences were obtained from blood, either unsorted or a sorted T cell fraction (not recorded which). CDR3 nucleotide sequence: TGTGCCACCAGTGATTCCGGGACGGACTATGGCTACACCTTC. Its protein product is CATSDSGTDYGYTF.